This T cell receptor (beta chain) was recorded in a study of Ad26.COV2.S vaccination and SARS-CoV-2 variants. Study background: The Ad26.COV2.S arm of the COV1001 trial was where the donor was placed. Administration of Ad26.COV2.S was intramuscular, either once or twice 56 days apart.

Points on this clone: Its specificity is not known.

Sequencing used immunoSEQ multiplex PCR; TCRdb keeps in-frame clones, though not all of them. This sample has hundreds of thousands of clones, with about 89% found just once. Findings and limits, study-wide: After vaccination, substantial breadth of spike-specific CD8+ and CD4+ responses was reported. Non-spike TCR breadth showed similarity between vaccine and placebo recipients.

Indicated treatment: roughly 19 received Ad26.COV2.S at low or high dose, single or two shots; 5 received placebo; per-sample allocation not given. Sampling took place 63 days after the first vaccine or placebo injection. The germline V gene has CDR1 ENHRY and CDR2 SYGVKD. V was cut by 0 bases and J by 5 bases, with 18 bases left in between. The CDR3 has 17 residues. The sample consisted of peripheral blood, taken in a trial of Ad26.COV2.S vaccine versus placebo. The chain has TRBV10-3 and TRBJ2-3, with D perhaps TRBD1 (5 bases). This sequence originates from a person between 18 and 65 years old who received the Ad26.COV2.S COVID-19 vaccine or a placebo. CDR3 protein: CAISESRSTRQGDTQYF. CDR3 nucleotide sequence: TGTGCCATCAGTGAGTCGAGGTCTACGAGGCAGGGAGATACGCAGTATTTT.